The T cell receptor (beta chain) under discussion was sequenced for a study of CXCR3-negative and CXCR3-positive naive CD8 T cells. Study-level points and caveats: Comparably high diversity marked both naive subsets, whereas memory CD8+ cells had much lower diversity. CXCR3-positive naive cells carried more hydrophobic TRB CDR3s than CXCR3-negative naive cells did.

About this clonotype: What it binds is unknown.

Germline V gives CDR1 SEHNR, CDR2 FQNEAQ (reference sequence). There are 14 residues in the CDR3. Via 5' RACE with UMI labels, TRB cDNA libraries were prepared. With the 5' RACE reads reprocessed, TCRdb shows one record per CDR3 protein and no DNA. This repertoire includes around 84,000 distinct CDR3 sequences. Triplicates of about 270,000 cells were sorted from each CD8+ T cell subset. CD45RO-CCR7+CD27+CD95- defined naive CD8+ T cells. The TCR comes from a human donor in good health. Some clones in this sample may be carry-over from other donors' samples. Sequenced: naive CXCR3+ CD8+ T cells from blood. Subset specified: CD45RO-CCR7+CD27+CD95- naive CD8+ T cells expressing CXCR3 (TNR3+). The chain combines TRBV7-9 with TRBJ2-7. CDR3 region: CASSADDLTYEQYF. Filled out from reference TRBV7-9 and TRBJ2-7, the complete variable domain reads DTGVSQNPRHKITKRGQNVTFRCDPISEHNRLYWYRQTLGQGPEFLTYFQNEAQLEKSRLLSDRFSAERPKGSFSTLEIQRTEQGDSAMYLCASSADDLTYEQYFGPGTRLTVT.